A single sample is the source of the 28 T cell receptor beta chains below, sequenced in a study of CD8+CD57+ T cells in acquired aplastic anemia. Genomic DNA acted as the template from which TCR beta VDJ combination and CDR3 sequence profiling were carried out. TCRdb independently ran MiXCR on the reads; one entry per CDR3 protein. The table includes over 35,000 distinct CDR3 sequences, 65% to 70% detected once. Sequenced material: sorted CD4+, CD8+, or CD8+CD57+ T cells (not recorded which) from PBMCs. The receptors derive from a human donor in good health, serving as a control.

For the CDR3, the DNA is TGTGCCAGCAGTGATACGACAGGGGAATATTCACCCCTCCACTTT. It encodes CASSDTTGEYSPLHF. The chain is built from TRBV25-1 and TRBJ1-6, with 8 bases lining up with TRBD1. With 3 bases clipped from V and 8 bases from J, the junction kept 6 bases outside the gene matches. Germline V gives CDR1 MGHDK, CDR2 SYGVNS. This CDR3 spans 15 amino acids.

The chain is built from TRBV19 and TRBJ1-1; D remains unclear. The V gene lost 4 bases and the J gene lost 6 bases, with 12 bases spanning the gap. The length of the CDR3 is 13 residues. Germline V gene data show CDR1 as LNHDA and CDR2 as SQIVND (reference sequence). The CDR3 region is CASSTKGSPEAFF. CDR3 coding DNA: TGTGCCAGTAGTACGAAAGGAAGCCCTGAAGCTTTCTTT.

The chain uses TRBV11-1 and TRBJ2-3; the match to TRBD2 covers 8 bases. J was trimmed by 1 base and V by 1 base; bases with no gene match: 4. Germline values: CDR1 SGHAT, CDR2 FQDESV (reference sequence). The CDR3 contains 16 residues. CDR3 residues: CASSLDLAGRTDTQYF. CDR3 coding DNA: TGTGCCAGCAGCTTAGACCTAGCGGGTCGCACAGATACGCAGTATTTT.

V usage is TRBV12-3 or TRBV12-4 and J usage is TRBJ1-5; D is perhaps TRBD1 (6 bases). The CDR3 contains 17 residues. Trimming stripped 5 bases from V and 3 bases from J, with 20 bases between. The CDR3 loop is CASSLSVRDKVNQPQHF. The CDR3 DNA sequence: TGTGCCAGCAGTCTATCCGTGAGGGACAAGGTCAATCAGCCCCAGCATTTT.

The gene calls are TRBV19 and TRBJ1-1, with D possibly being TRBD1 (5 bases). The germline gives CDR1 LNHDA, CDR2 SQIVND (reference sequence). V dropped 3 bases and J dropped 1 base, with 18 bases sitting between them. The CDR3 extends over 17 amino acids. CDR3 DNA: TGTGCCAGTAGTATGGTTGGGCAGGGCCATAAGAACACTGAAGCTTTCTTT. This codes for CASSMVGQGHKNTEAFF.

The chain uses TRBV7-2 and TRBJ2-3; possibly TRBD1 for D (5 bases). Trimming cost V 6 bases and J 1 base, with 8 bases left between them. CDR1 and CDR2 (germline): SGHTA, FQGNSA. This CDR3 spans 13 amino acids. This CDR3 reads CASRGVGTDTQYF. The CDR3 DNA follows: TGTGCCAGCAGAGGGGTGGGCACAGATACGCAGTATTTT.

V gene TRBV9 combines with J gene TRBJ1-5; D perhaps matches TRBD1 (6 bases). Germline assignment: CDR1 SGDLS and CDR2 YYNGEE. V lost 2 bases, J lost 4 bases, and 13 bases lay in between. The CDR3 covers 15 residues. The CDR3 sequence is CASSVGTLPNQPQHF. In DNA form, the CDR3 reads TGTGCCAGCAGCGTCGGGACACTACCAAATCAGCCCCAGCATTTT.

V and J are TRBV2 and TRBJ2-2; D gene unclear. The CDR3 extends over 14 amino acids. Germline assignment: CDR1 SNHLY and CDR2 FYNNEI. The V end was cut by 5 bases, the J end by 0 bases, with 7 bases between. The CDR3 here is CASSYTSNTGELFF. CDR3 nucleotides: TGTGCCAGCAGTTACACCTCGAACACCGGGGAGCTGTTTTTT. The full variable domain, in which reference TRBV2 and TRBJ2-2 provide the parts outside the CDR3, is EPEVTQTPSHQVTQMGQEVILRCVPISNHLYFYWYRQILGQKVEFLVSFYNNEISEKSEIFDDQFSVERPDGSNFTLKIRSTKLEDSAMYFCASSYTSNTGELFFGEGSRLTVL.

The chain uses TRBV9 and TRBJ1-5, with D uncertain. The germline V gene has CDR1 SGDLS and CDR2 YYNGEE. V lost 6 bases, J lost 5 bases, and 9 bases lay in between. This CDR3 has 12 residues. In nucleotides, the CDR3 is TGTGCCAGCAACTCTCTCCATCAGCCCCAGCATTTT. Residues: CASNSLHQPQHF.

This clonotype was counted a single time. The chain combines TRBV2 with TRBJ2-7; 7 nucleotides agree with TRBD1. The CDR3 is made up of 14 amino acids. V shed 6 bases and J 4 bases; nucleotides not matched to a gene: 9. Germline V gene data show CDR1 as SNHLY and CDR2 as FYNNEI. CDR3 sequence reads: CASRPRDSVYEQYF. The CDR3 DNA reads TGTGCCAGCAGACCCCGGGACAGCGTATACGAGCAGTACTTC.

DNA of the CDR3: TGTGCCAGCAGTCAATATAATTCACCCCTCCACTTT. It specifies CASSQYNSPLHF. The V and J genes are TRBV12-3 or TRBV12-4 and TRBJ1-6; D is undetermined. V lost 5 bases and J 4 bases, leaving 3 bases between the germline ends. This CDR3 contains 12 residues.

The chain combines TRBV24-1 with TRBJ1-1; D might be TRBD1 (5 bases). Germline values: CDR1 KGHDR, CDR2 SFDVKD. The CDR3 runs 17 residues. V was cut by 8 bases and J by 3 bases, with 24 bases left in between. CDR3 sequence: CATKRNPKTEVDTEAFF. CDR3 bases: TGTGCCACCAAACGAAACCCTAAGACAGAGGTCGACACTGAAGCTTTCTTT.

J is TRBJ1-3 and V is TRBV19, with D unresolved. This CDR3 is 14 amino acids long. Germline lookup yields CDR1 LNHDA and CDR2 SQIVND (reference sequence). V shed 5 bases and J shed 0 bases, with 8 bases lying between them. Here the CDR3 DNA reads TGTGCCAGTAGTGCCACTGACTCTGGAAACACCATATATTTT. Protein sequence: CASSATDSGNTIYF.

Worth noting for this clonotype: At one of its ends the junction is not consistent with the germline gene, which may arise from a read error. The chain is built from TRBV5-1 and TRBJ1-2; D uncertain. The CDR3 spans 15 residues. In germline, CDR1 is SGHRS, CDR2 YFSETQ. The CDR3 DNA follows: TGTGCCAGCCTGGGCAAGGAGTCCCCAAACTATGGCTACACCTTC. Protein product: CASLGKESPNYGYTF.

The chain carries TRBV10-3 and TRBJ1-5; D is uncertain. Germline loops: CDR1 ENHRY, CDR2 SYGVKD. There are 15 residues in the CDR3. Between the trimmed V and J ends, which lost 3 bases and 4 bases, there was a span of 13 bases. The chain's CDR3 is CAISDPRGPNQPQHF. In nucleotides, the CDR3 is TGTGCCATCAGTGACCCCCGAGGTCCAAATCAGCCCCAGCATTTT.

The V and J genes are TRBV11-1 and TRBJ1-2; 12 bases are a match to TRBD1. V lost 4 bases and J lost 8; bases outside the gene matches: 14. This CDR3 spans 17 amino acids. Germline V gene sequence: CDR1 SGHAT, CDR2 FQDESV (reference sequence). CDR3 in DNA: TGTGCCAGCAGCTCCCGGGACAGGGGGCGCTGGGTGGAGGGCTACACCTTC. This gives the protein CASSSRDRGRWVEGYTF.

The V call is TRBV7-6, the J call TRBJ2-5; 9 bases agree with TRBD2. Trimming at V came to 5 bases and at J to 5 bases, leaving 9 bases not matched to a gene. Germline values: CDR1 SGHVS, CDR2 FNYEAQ. There are 15 residues in the CDR3. The CDR3: CASSPIAGDMETQYF. In DNA form, the CDR3 reads TGTGCCAGCAGCCCAATAGCGGGGGACATGGAGACCCAGTACTTC.

By share of the sample, this clonotype is medium-sized. The chain recombines TRBV29-1 with TRBJ2-1; D is ambiguous. This CDR3 spans 10 amino acids. The ends were cut back, 3 bases at V and 5 bases at J, with 2 bases in the middle. Germline assignment: CDR1 SQVTM and CDR2 ANQGSEA. The CDR3 spells CSVDDNEQFF. DNA of the CDR3: TGCAGCGTTGATGACAATGAGCAGTTCTTC.

This chain links TRBV29-1 with TRBJ1-2; D uncertain. Germline CDR1 reads SQVTM; CDR2 reads ANQGSEA. The CDR3 is made up of 12 amino acids. Trimming pared 3 bases from V and 6 bases from J, leaving 11 bases between. The CDR3 DNA reads TGCAGCGTTGACTCGGGGATAAATGGCTACACCTTC. Translated: CSVDSGINGYTF.

Comments on this clonotype: This may arise from a read error, as a much more abundant clone is one base away. The chain employs TRBV6-4 and TRBJ2-7; D call uncertain. The CDR3 contains 14 residues. CDR1 and CDR2 from the germline V gene are MRHNA and SNTAGT. For the CDR3, the DNA is TGTGCCAGCAGTCCCCCGGGCTTCTCCTACGGGCAGTACTTC. Translated, it gives CASSPPGFSYGQYF.

This sequence joins TRBV7-7 and TRBJ2-7, with D maybe TRBD2 (5 bases). Germline V gene data show CDR1 as SSHAT and CDR2 as FNYEAQ (reference sequence). This CDR3 comprises 17 residues. The CDR3, as DNA: TGTGCTAGCACCTCCCGAGGGTCCCAGCGCGACTCCTACGAGCAGTACGTC. It translates to CASTSRGSQRDSYEQYV.

The chain is built from TRBV7-9 and TRBJ1-6, with 8 bases that match TRBD1. Germline lookup yields CDR1 SEHNR and CDR2 FQNEAQ (reference sequence). J gave up 10 bases and V 4 bases, and 6 bases lay outside the gene matches. The CDR3 covers 14 residues. The CDR3 loop reads CASSSTGEESPLHF. The DNA for the CDR3 is TGTGCCAGCAGCTCGACAGGGGAGGAATCACCCCTCCACTTT.

The chain couples TRBV7-6 to TRBJ2-7; D is unresolved. Trimming pared 5 bases from V and 5 bases from J, leaving 16 bases between. Per the germline V gene, CDR1 is SGHVS and CDR2 is FNYEAQ. The CDR3 contains 14 residues. The CDR3 is CASSQEKHYHEQYF. Written as DNA, the CDR3 is TGTGCCAGCAGCCAAGAGAAACACTACCACGAGCAGTACTTC.

This clonotype was seen repeatedly, ten times or more. The chain recombines TRBV28 with TRBJ2-1; D perhaps matches TRBD1 (6 bases). CDR1 and CDR2 (germline): MDHEN, SYDVKM. CDR3 length equals 11 residues. V lost 6 bases, J lost 8 bases, and 8 bases lay in between. The CDR3 DNA reads TGTGCCAGCAGACAGGGCTATGAGCAGTTCTTC. It translates to CASRQGYEQFF.

The rearrangement links TRBV9 to TRBJ1-1, with a tentative D call TRBD1 (6 bases). The CDR3 has 13 amino acids. Germline CDR1 reads SGDLS; CDR2 reads YYNGEE. The V end lost 5 bases, the J end lost 2 bases, and 10 bases lay between the germline ends. This chain's CDR3 is CASSWTDNTEAFF. The CDR3 coding sequence is TGTGCCAGCAGTTGGACAGACAACACTGAAGCTTTCTTT.

The V call is TRBV24-1, the J call TRBJ2-3; D is ambiguous. Germline assignment: CDR1 KGHDR and CDR2 SFDVKD. Trimming stripped 7 bases from V and 2 bases from J, with 12 bases between. The CDR3 is 14 amino acids. The CDR3 coding sequence is TGTGCCACCAGGGATCCAGTCCTCACAGATACGCAGTATTTT. This translates into CATRDPVLTDTQYF.

This chain connects TRBV7-8 to TRBJ1-1, with 7 bases matching TRBD1. The trim removed 5 bases at V and 4 bases at J, leaving 4 bases unmatched. Germline V gives CDR1 SGHVS, CDR2 FQNEAQ. The CDR3 runs to 13 residues. CDR3 amino acids: CASSIQGGTEAFF. The CDR3 nucleotides read TGTGCCAGCAGCATTCAGGGGGGCACTGAAGCTTTCTTT.

V is TRBV20-1 and J is TRBJ1-6; D uncertain. Between the trimmed V and J ends, which lost 0 bases and 5 bases, there was a span of 11 bases. Germline loops: CDR1 DFQATT, CDR2 SNEGSKA (reference sequence). The CDR3 spans 15 residues. In DNA, the CDR3 is TGCAGTGCTAGAGATTTTCGGCTAGATAATTCACCCCTCCACTTT. Translation gives CSARDFRLDNSPLHF.